This is a list of T cell receptor beta chains from one sample in a study of blood T cell repertoires in COVID-19. The assay was immunoSEQ multiplex PCR, and TCRdb's table has in-frame clones only and misses some. The sample yields over 250,000 clones, about nine tenths seen once. The sequenced material came from PBMCs or T cells enriched from blood (not recorded which). Receptors originate from a man aged 60 to 69 who had recovered from COVID-19. Both conserved end residues are part of each CDR3. D genes are given only for firm matches. Rows give clone size only sometimes, using once, few, many, or a class for an expanded clone.

TRBJ2-1	TRBV13	TRBD2	.	CASNKPLAGGFGNNEQFF	TGTGCCAGCAACAAGCCCCTAGCGGGGGGATTTGGTAACAATGAGCAGTTCTTC
TRBJ1-1	TRBV2	TRBD1	once	CASRQTGAYTEAFF	TGTGCCAGCAGACAGACAGGGGCCTACACTGAAGCTTTCTTT
TRBJ1-3	TRBV4-1	.	.	CASSQDSGSGNTIYF	TGCGCCAGCAGCCAAGACTCGGGGTCAGGAAACACCATATATTTT
TRBJ1-2	TRBV5-4	TRBD1	.	CASSLVSDRGGGYTF	TGTGCCAGCAGCTTGGTCTCGGACAGGGGGGGAGGCTACACCTTC
TRBJ1-2	TRBV11-2	.	.	CASSSGRGRNYGYTF	TGTGCCAGCAGCTCGGGTAGGGGAAGGAACTATGGCTACACCTTC
TRBJ2-7	TRBV6-5	TRBD1	.	CASSSPFEGGNEQYF	TGTGCCAGCAGTTCCCCCTTTGAAGGGGGCAACGAGCAGTACTTC
TRBJ2-7	TRBV7-2	.	.	CVSGQAGRPYEQYF	TGTGTCAGCGGTCAGGCGGGGCGCCCCTACGAGCAGTACTTC
TRBJ2-7	TRBV7-9	.	.	CASSLARGLLPYEQYF	TGTGCCAGCAGCTTAGCCAGGGGCCTCCTCCCCTACGAGCAGTACTTC
TRBJ2-1	TRBV7-9	TRBD2	.	CASSGSGSSYNEQFF	TGTGCCAGCAGCGGCAGCGGGAGCTCCTACAATGAGCAGTTCTTC
TRBJ2-2	TRBV5-1	TRBD1	few	CASSQTGQGNTGELFF	TGCGCCAGCAGCCAGACGGGACAGGGGAACACCGGGGAGCTGTTTTTT
TRBJ1-1	TRBV6-5	.	.	CASSYSGMNTEAFF	TGTGCCAGCAGTTACTCCGGTATGAACACTGAAGCTTTCTTT
TRBJ2-7	TRBV6-2/TRBV6-3	TRBD2	.	CASSSPSSGGYSYEQYF	TGTGCCAGCAGTTCCCCGTCTAGCGGTGGTTACTCCTACGAGCAGTACTTC
TRBJ2-2	TRBV7-9	TRBD2	many	CASSLGLAGNTGELFF	TGTGCCAGCAGCTTAGGACTAGCGGGCAACACCGGGGAGCTGTTTTTT
TRBJ2-2	TRBV15	.	.	CATSRDRGKNTGELFF	TGTGCCACCAGCAGAGATCGGGGGAAGAACACCGGGGAGCTGTTTTTT
TRBJ1-2	TRBV5-4	.	.	CASSSQGLGYTF	TGTGCCAGCAGCTCACAGGGTCTTGGCTACACCTTC
TRBJ2-7	TRBV3-1/TRBV3-2	TRBD1	.	CASSQDRGPSYEQYF	TGTGCCAGCAGCCAAGACAGGGGGCCTTCGTACGAGCAGTACTTC
TRBJ2-7	TRBV5-1	.	.	CASSMKYDRTLTYEQYF	TGCGCCAGCAGTATGAAATACGACAGGACGCTCACCTACGAGCAGTACTTC
TRBJ1-2	TRBV5-4	TRBD1	.	CASSLRQGANYGYTF	TGTGCCAGCAGCTTACGGCAGGGGGCTAACTATGGCTACACCTTC
TRBJ2-1	TRBV7-3	.	.	CASSPDSKRGEQFF	TGTGCCAGCAGCCCGGACAGCAAAAGAGGTGAGCAGTTCTTC
TRBJ2-3	TRBV18	TRBD2	.	CASSPGGLFSTSGLNTQYF	TGTGCCAGCTCACCCGGTGGTCTCTTTTCGACTAGCGGGCTAAATACGCAGTATTTT
TRBJ2-1	TRBV27	.	.	CASSFPGEINEQFF	TGTGCCAGCAGTTTTCCCGGTGAGATCAATGAGCAGTTCTTC
TRBJ2-7	TRBV27	.	.	CASRLQGSSYEQYF	TGTGCCAGCCGGCTACAGGGATCCTCCTACGAGCAGTACTTC
TRBJ1-2	TRBV30	.	.	CAWRADRIGGYTF	TGTGCCTGGAGGGCCGACAGGATCGGTGGCTACACCTTC
TRBJ2-5	TRBV5-1	.	.	CASSLQTGETQYF	TGCGCCAGCAGCTTGCAAACGGGGGAGACCCAGTACTTC
TRBJ1-2	TRBV12-3/TRBV12-4	.	.	CASRGRGDGYTF	TGTGCCAGCAGAGGACGCGGGGATGGCTACACCTTC
TRBJ1-2	TRBV24-1	.	.	CATSDGPGYGYTF	TGTGCCACCAGTGATGGGCCAGGGTATGGCTACACCTTC
TRBJ1-2	TRBV2	TRBD1	.	CASSVKQGANYGYTF	TGTGCCAGCAGTGTGAAACAGGGGGCTAACTATGGCTACACCTTC
TRBJ1-6	TRBV27	TRBD1	.	CASSSDRGTLLNSPLHF	TGTGCCAGCAGTTCCGACAGGGGGACATTGCTAAATTCACCCCTCCACTTT
TRBJ1-5	TRBV10-3	.	.	CAISDPGEASNQPQHF	TGTGCCATCAGTGACCCCGGTGAGGCCAGCAATCAGCCCCAGCATTTT
TRBJ1-2	TRBV5-1	.	.	CASSPSTGATNYGYTF	TGCGCCAGCAGCCCATCTACAGGAGCCACTAACTATGGCTACACCTTC
TRBJ2-7	TRBV11-3	TRBD1	.	CASSLEWGGQGNEQYF	TGTGCCAGCAGCTTAGAATGGGGGGGACAGGGGAACGAGCAGTACTTC
TRBJ1-3	TRBV2	.	.	CASMIGGYGNTIYF	TGTGCCAGCATGATCGGGGGGTATGGAAACACCATATATTTT
TRBJ1-5	TRBV2	.	.	CASSVGARQPQHF	TGTGCCAGCAGTGTTGGGGCCCGCCAGCCCCAGCATTTT
TRBJ2-4	TRBV6-5	.	.	CASSYRAELAKNIQYF	TGTGCCAGCAGCTACAGAGCGGAACTAGCCAAAAACATTCAGTACTTC
TRBJ1-1	TRBV7-2	.	.	CASSSRVDTEAFF	TGTGCCAGCAGCTCCAGGGTCGACACTGAAGCTTTCTTT
TRBJ1-1	TRBV4-1	.	.	CASSQEGAPNTEAFF	TGCGCCAGCAGCCAAGAGGGGGCCCCGAACACTGAAGCTTTCTTT
TRBJ2-7	TRBV5-1	.	.	CASSLDRTRRLVEQYF	TGCGCCAGCAGCTTGGACCGAACCCGCCGACTAGTCGAGCAGTACTTC
TRBJ2-6	TRBV6-2/TRBV6-3	.	.	CASSYPGKGSGANVLTF	TGTGCCAGCAGTTACCCAGGCAAAGGCTCTGGGGCCAACGTCCTGACTTTC
TRBJ1-5	TRBV6-5	TRBD1	.	CASSSGTGWGQPQHF	TGTGCCAGCAGTAGCGGGACAGGGTGGGGTCAGCCCCAGCATTTT
TRBJ1-1	TRBV7-3	.	.	CASSFANTGAEAFF	TGTGCCAGCAGCTTCGCGAATACGGGGGCTGAAGCTTTCTTT
TRBJ1-2	TRBV5-8	.	once	CASSLDRLRGYTF	TGTGCCAGCAGCTTGGACAGGCTCCGCGGCTACACCTTC
TRBJ1-6	TRBV6-5	.	.	CASRSDRRETSPLHF	TGTGCCAGCAGGTCCGACAGAAGAGAAACTTCACCCCTCCACTTT
TRBJ2-7	TRBV6-5	TRBD1	.	CASSYSPVDRDEQYF	TGTGCCAGCAGTTACTCCCCCGTGGACAGGGACGAGCAGTACTTC
TRBJ1-3	TRBV7-2	.	.	CASSLKRGGNTIYF	TGTGCCAGCAGCTTAAAACGAGGGGGAAACACCATATATTTT
TRBJ2-3	TRBV19	TRBD1	.	CASSAEGARTDTQYF	TGTGCCAGTAGTGCCGAGGGGGCTCGCACAGATACGCAGTATTTT
TRBJ1-5	TRBV6-4	TRBD1	.	CARGGPEELRQGNQPQHF	TGTGCCAGAGGGGGTCCCGAGGAACTAAGACAGGGTAATCAGCCCCAGCATTTT
TRBJ2-1	TRBV6-2/TRBV6-3	.	.	CASSYYGALEFF	TGTGCCAGCAGTTACTATGGGGCTCTGGAGTTCTTC
TRBJ1-2	TRBV3-1/TRBV3-2	TRBD1	.	CASSPMSTGPYGYTF	TGTGCCAGCAGCCCAATGTCGACAGGGCCCTATGGCTACACCTTC
TRBJ1-3	TRBV4-3	.	.	CASSPQGGMAGNTIYF	TGCGCCAGCAGCCCCCAAGGAGGTATGGCTGGAAACACCATATATTTT
TRBJ1-2	TRBV7-2	.	.	CAKRTANYGYTF	TGTGCCAAAAGGACAGCTAACTATGGCTACACCTTC
TRBJ1-1	TRBV15	.	.	CATSPRTGYGLATEAFF	TGTGCCACCAGCCCCCGAACCGGGTATGGATTGGCCACTGAAGCTTTCTTT
TRBJ2-1	TRBV5-6	TRBD2	.	CASSLITRLANEQFF	TGTGCCAGCAGCTTGATTACGAGACTAGCTAATGAGCAGTTCTTC
TRBJ2-7	TRBV7-9	.	.	CASSLASPGSYEQYF	TGTGCCAGCAGCTTAGCTTCCCCAGGGTCCTACGAGCAGTACTTC
TRBJ1-1	TRBV5-1	.	.	CASSFTTNTEAFF	TGCGCCAGCAGCTTCACAACGAACACTGAAGCTTTCTTT
TRBJ1-1	TRBV3-1/TRBV3-2	TRBD1	.	CASSQDPTDRGNTEAFF	TGTGCCAGCAGCCAAGACCCAACGGACAGGGGGAACACTGAAGCTTTCTTT
TRBJ1-1	TRBV24-1	.	.	CATSDSRGINTEAFF	TGTGCCACCAGTGACTCTAGGGGGATTAACACTGAAGCTTTCTTT
TRBJ1-6	TRBV3-1/TRBV3-2	.	once	CASSQDFGRESPLHF	TGTGCCAGCAGCCAAGACTTTGGGAGGGAATCACCCCTCCACTTT